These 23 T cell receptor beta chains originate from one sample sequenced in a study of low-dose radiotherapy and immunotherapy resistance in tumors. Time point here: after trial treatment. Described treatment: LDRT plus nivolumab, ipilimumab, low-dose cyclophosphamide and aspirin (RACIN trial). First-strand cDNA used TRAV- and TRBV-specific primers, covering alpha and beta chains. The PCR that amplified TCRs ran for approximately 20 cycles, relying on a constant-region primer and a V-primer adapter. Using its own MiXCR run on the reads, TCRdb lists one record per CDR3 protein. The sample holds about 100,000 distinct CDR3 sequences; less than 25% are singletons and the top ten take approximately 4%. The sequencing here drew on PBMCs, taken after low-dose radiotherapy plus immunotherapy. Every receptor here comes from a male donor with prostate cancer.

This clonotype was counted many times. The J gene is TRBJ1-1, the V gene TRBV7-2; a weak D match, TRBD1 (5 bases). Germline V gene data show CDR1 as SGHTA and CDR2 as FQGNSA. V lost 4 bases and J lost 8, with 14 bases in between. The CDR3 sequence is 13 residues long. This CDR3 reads CASSYTRDGEAFF. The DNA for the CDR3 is TGTGCCAGCAGCTACACCCGGGACGGAGAAGCTTTCTTT.

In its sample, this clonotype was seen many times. The CDR3 here is CASSPTGGSQGNQPQHF. As DNA, the CDR3 is TGTGCCAGCAGTCCCACGGGAGGTTCCCAAGGCAATCAGCCCCAGCATTTT. The V and J genes are TRBV7-2 and TRBJ1-5; D gene unclear. The CDR3 contains 17 residues. Germline V lookup: CDR1 SGHTA, CDR2 FQGNSA. The V end lost 6 bases, the J end lost 2 bases, and 20 bases lay between the germline ends.

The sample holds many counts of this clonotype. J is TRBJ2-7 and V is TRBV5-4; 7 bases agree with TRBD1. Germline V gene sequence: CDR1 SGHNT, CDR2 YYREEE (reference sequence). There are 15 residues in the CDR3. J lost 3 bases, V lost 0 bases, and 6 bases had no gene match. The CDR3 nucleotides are TGTGCCAGCAGCTTGGGTAGGGGGCGCTTCTACGAGCAGTACTTC. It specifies CASSLGRGRFYEQYF.

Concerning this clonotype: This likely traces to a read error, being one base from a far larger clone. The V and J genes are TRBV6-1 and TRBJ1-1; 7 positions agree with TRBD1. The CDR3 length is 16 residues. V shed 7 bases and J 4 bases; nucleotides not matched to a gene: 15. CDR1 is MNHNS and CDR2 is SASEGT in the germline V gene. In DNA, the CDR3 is TGTGCCAGCAAGTGGGGGACAGAGGCCCTGGGCACTGAAGCTTTCTTT. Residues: CASKWGTEALGTEAFF.

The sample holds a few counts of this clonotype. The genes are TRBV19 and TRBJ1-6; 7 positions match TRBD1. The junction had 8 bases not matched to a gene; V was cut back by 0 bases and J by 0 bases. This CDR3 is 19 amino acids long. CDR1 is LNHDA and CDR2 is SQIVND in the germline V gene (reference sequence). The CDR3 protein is CASSIDFSQGSSYNSPLHF. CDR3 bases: TGTGCCAGTAGTATAGACTTCTCACAGGGGAGCTCCTATAATTCACCCCTCCACTTT.

The CDR3 region is CASSQGPGYTDTQYF. The CDR3 coding sequence is TGTGCCAGCAGCCAAGGGCCAGGTTACACAGATACGCAGTATTTT. The chain combines TRBV3-1 with TRBJ2-3; D is uncertain. V shed 1 base and J shed 2 bases, with 10 bases lying between them. Per germline, CDR1 LGHDT and CDR2 YNNKEL (reference sequence). The CDR3 has 15 amino acids.

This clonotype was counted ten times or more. The CDR3 spells CASNPQGAGADTQYF. The CDR3 DNA reads as TGTGCCAGCAACCCGCAGGGGGCTGGCGCAGATACGCAGTATTTT. The chain uses TRBV12-3 or TRBV12-4 and TRBJ2-3; 8 positions agree with TRBD1. This CDR3 is built from 15 residues. The V and J ends lost 7 bases and 4 bases, in that order; junction bases with no gene match: 10.

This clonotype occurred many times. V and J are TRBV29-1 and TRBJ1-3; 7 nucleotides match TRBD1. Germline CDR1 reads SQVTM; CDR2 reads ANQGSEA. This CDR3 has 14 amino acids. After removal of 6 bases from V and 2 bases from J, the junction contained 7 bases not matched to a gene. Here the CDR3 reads CSVSDRVAGNTIYF. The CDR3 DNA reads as TGCAGCGTATCCGACAGGGTCGCTGGAAACACCATATATTTT.

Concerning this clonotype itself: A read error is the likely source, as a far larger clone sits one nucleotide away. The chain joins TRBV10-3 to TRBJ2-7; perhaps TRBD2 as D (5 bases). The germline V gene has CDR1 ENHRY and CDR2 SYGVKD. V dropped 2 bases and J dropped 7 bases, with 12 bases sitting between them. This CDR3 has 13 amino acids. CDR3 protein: CAISEGELDEQYF. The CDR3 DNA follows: TGTGCCATCAGTGAGGGGGAGTTGGATGAGCAGTACTTC.

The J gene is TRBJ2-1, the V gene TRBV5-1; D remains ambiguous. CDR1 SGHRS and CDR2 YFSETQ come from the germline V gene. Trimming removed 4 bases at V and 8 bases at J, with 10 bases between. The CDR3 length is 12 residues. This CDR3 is CASSPGSDEQFF. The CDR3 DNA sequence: TGCGCCAGCAGCCCCGGGTCGGATGAGCAGTTCTTC.

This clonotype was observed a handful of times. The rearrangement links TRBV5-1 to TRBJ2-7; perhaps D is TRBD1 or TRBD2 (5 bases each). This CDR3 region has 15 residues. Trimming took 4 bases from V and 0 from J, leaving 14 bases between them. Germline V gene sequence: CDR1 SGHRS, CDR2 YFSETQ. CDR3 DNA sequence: TGCGCCAGCAGCATAACTGGGGGACCCTCCTACGAGCAGTACTTC. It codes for CASSITGGPSYEQYF.

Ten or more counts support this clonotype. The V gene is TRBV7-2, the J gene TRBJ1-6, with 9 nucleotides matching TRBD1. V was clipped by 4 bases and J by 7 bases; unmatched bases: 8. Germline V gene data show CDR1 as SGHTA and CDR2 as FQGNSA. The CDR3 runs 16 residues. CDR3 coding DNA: TGTGCCAGCAGCTGGACAGGGGAGATAGGAAATTCACCCCTCCACTTT. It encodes CASSWTGEIGNSPLHF.

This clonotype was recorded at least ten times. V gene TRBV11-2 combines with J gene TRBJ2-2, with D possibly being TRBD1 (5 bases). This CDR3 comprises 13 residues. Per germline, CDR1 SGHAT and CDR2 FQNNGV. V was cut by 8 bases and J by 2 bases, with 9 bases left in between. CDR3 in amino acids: CASRQGNTGELFF. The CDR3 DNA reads TGTGCCAGCCGGCAGGGCAACACCGGGGAGCTGTTTTTT.

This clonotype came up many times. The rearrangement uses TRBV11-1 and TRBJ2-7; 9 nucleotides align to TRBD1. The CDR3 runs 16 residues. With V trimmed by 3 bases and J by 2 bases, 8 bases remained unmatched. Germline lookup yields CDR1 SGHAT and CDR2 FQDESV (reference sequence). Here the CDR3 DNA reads TGTGCCAGCAGCTTTTCGGGACAGGGTTTAACCTACGAGCAGTACTTC. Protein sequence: CASSFSGQGLTYEQYF.

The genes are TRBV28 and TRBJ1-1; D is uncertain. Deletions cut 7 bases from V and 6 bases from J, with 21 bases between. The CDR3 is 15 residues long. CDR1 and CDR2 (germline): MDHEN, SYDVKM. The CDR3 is CASTLNSGRVSEAFF. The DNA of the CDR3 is TGTGCCAGCACCCTCAATTCGGGTAGGGTGTCTGAAGCTTTCTTT.

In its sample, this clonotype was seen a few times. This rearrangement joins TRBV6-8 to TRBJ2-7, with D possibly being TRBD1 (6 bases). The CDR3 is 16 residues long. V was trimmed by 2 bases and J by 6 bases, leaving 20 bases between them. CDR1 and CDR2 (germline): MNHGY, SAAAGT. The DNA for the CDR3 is TGTGCCAGCAGTTACACTTTGAGGGGGATTAGCCGCGAGCAGTACTTC. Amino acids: CASSYTLRGISREQYF.

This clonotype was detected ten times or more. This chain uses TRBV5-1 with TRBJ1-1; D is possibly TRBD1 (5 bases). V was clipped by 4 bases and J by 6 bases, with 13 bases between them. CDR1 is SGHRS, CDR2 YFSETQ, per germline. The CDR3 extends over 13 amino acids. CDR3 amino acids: CASSILGAAEAFF. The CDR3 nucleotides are TGCGCCAGCAGCATATTAGGGGCGGCTGAAGCTTTCTTT.

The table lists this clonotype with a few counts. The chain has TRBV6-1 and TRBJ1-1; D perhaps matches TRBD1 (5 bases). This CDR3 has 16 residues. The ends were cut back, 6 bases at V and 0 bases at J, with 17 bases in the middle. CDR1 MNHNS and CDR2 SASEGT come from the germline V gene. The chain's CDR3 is CASSHRREGMNTEAFF. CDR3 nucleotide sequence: TGTGCCAGCAGCCACCGTCGTGAGGGGATGAACACTGAAGCTTTCTTT.

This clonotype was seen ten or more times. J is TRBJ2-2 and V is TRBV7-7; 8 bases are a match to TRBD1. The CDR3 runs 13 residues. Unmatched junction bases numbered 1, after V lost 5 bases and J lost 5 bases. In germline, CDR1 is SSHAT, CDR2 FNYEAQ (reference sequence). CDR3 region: CASSRTGTGELFF. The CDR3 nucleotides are TGTGCCAGCAGCCGGACAGGGACCGGGGAGCTGTTTTTT.

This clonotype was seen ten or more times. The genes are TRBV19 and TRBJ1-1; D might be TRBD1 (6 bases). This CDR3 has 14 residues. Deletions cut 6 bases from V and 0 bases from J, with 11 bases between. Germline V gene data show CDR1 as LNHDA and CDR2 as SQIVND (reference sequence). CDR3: CASSPTGMNTEAFF. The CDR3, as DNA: TGTGCCAGTAGCCCGACAGGAATGAACACTGAAGCTTTCTTT.

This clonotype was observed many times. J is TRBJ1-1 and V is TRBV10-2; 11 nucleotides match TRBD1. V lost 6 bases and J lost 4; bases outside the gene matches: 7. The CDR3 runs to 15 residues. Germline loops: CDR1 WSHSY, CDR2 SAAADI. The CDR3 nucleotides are TGCGCCAGCAGCCTCAGGGGACAGGGGGGCACTGAAGCTTTCTTT. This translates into CASSLRGQGGTEAFF.

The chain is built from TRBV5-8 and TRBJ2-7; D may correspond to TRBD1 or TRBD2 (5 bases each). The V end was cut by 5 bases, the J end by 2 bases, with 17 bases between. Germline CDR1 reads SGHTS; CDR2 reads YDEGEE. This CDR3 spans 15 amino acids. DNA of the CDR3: TGTGCCAGCAGTGGGACCCTAGGGAATCCCTACGAGCAGTACTTC. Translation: CASSGTLGNPYEQYF.

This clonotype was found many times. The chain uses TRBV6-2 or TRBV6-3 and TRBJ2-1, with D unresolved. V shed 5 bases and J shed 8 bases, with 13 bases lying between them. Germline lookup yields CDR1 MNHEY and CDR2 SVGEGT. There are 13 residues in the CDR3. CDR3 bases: TGTGCCAGCAGTGCTAGACTGGCGGATGAGCAGTTCTTC. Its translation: CASSARLADEQFF.